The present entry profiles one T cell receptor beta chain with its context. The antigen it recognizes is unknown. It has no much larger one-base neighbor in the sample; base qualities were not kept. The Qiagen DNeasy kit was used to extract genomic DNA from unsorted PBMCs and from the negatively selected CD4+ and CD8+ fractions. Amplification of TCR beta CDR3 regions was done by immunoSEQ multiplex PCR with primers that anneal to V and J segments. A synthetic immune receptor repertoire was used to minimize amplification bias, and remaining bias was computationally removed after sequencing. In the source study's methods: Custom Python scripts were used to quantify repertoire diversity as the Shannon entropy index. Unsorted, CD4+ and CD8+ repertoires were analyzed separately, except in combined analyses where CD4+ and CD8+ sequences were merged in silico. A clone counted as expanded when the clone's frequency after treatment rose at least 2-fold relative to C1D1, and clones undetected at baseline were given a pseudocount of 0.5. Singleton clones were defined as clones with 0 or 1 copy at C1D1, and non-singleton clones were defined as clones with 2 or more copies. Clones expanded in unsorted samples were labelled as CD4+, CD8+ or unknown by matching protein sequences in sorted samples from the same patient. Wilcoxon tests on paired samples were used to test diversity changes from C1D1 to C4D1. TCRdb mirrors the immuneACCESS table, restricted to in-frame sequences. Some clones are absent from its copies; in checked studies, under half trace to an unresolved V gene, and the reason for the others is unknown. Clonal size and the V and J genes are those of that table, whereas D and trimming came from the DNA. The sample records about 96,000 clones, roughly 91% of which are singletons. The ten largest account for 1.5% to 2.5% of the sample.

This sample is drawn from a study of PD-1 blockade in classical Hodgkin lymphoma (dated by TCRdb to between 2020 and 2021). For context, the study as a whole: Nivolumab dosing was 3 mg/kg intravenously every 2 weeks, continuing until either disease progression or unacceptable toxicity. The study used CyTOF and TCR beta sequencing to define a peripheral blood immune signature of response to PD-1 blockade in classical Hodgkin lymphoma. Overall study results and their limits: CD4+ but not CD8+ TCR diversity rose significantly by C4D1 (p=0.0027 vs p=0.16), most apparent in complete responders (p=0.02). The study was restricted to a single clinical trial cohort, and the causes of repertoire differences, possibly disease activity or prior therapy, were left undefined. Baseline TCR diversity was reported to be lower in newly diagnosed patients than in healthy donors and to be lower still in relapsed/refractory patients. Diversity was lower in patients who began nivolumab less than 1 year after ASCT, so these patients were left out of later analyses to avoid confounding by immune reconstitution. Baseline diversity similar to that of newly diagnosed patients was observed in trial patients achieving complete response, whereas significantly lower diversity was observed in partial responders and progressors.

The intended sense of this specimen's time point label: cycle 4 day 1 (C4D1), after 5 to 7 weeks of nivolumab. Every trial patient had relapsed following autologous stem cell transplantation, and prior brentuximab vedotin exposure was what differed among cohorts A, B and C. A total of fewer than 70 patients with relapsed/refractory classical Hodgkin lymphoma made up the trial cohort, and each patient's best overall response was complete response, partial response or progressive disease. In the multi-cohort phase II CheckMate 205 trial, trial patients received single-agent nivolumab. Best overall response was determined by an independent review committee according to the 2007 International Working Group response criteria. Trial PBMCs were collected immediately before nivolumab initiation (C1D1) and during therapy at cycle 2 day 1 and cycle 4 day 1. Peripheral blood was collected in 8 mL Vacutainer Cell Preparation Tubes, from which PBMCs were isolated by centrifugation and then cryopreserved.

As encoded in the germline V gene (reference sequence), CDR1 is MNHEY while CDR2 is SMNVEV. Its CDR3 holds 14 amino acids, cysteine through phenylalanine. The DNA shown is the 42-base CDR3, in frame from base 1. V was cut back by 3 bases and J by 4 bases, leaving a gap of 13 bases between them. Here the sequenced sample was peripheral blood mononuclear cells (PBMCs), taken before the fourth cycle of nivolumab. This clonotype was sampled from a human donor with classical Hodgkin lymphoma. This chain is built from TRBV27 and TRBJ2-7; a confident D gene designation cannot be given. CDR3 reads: CASSFLGWGYEQYF. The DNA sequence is TGTGCCAGCAGTTTCTTGGGCTGGGGTTACGAGCAGTACTTC.